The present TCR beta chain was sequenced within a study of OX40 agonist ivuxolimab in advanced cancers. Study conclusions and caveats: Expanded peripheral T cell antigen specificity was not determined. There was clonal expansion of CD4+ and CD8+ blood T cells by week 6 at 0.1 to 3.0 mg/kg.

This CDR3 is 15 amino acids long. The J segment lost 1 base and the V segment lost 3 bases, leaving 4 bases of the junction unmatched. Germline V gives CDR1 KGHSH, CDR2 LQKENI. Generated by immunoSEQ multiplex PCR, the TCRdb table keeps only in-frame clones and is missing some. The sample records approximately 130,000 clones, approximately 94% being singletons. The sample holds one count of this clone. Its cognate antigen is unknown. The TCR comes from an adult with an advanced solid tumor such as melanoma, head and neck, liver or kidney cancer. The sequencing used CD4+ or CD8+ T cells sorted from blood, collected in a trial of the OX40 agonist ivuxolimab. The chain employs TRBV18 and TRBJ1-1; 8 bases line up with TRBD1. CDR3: CASSPRRGQNTEAFF. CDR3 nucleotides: TGTGCCAGCTCACCGCGCAGGGGGCAGAACACTGAAGCTTTCTTT.